Following are 9 T cell receptor beta chains from one sample sequenced in a study of cytomegalovirus exposure and HLA in healthy donors. Primers for the PCR totalled 60 Vbeta and 13 Jbeta. Produced via immunoSEQ multiplex PCR; TCRdb's table is partial and in-frame only. The data show some 110,000 clones, with 65% to 80% seen just once and roughly 13% held by the top ten. Sequencing was carried out using PBMCs. Source of these receptors: a woman aged 60-70 years in good health and CMV-seropositive.

The chain employs TRBV4-3 and TRBJ2-7; 7 bases are shared with TRBD2. The germline CDR1 and CDR2 sequences are LGHNA and YSLEER. The CDR3 runs to 17 residues. The V and J ends lost 0 bases and 2 bases, in that order; junction bases with no gene match: 10. In DNA form, the CDR3 reads TGCGCCAGCAGCCAAGATTCTTGGCGGGAGTTCCCCTACGAGCAGTACTTC. The encoded protein is CASSQDSWREFPYEQYF.

This chain uses TRBV5-6 with TRBJ1-3; tentatively, D is TRBD1 (6 bases). Deletions cut 4 bases from V and 6 bases from J, with 20 bases between. The CDR3 loop spans 16 amino acids. The germline V gene encodes CDR1 SGHDT and CDR2 YYEEEE. CDR3 sequence (DNA): TGTGCCAGCAGCCGTAAATTTTTGGACAGACTAAACACCATATATTTT. Its protein product is CASSRKFLDRLNTIYF.

This clone was counted once. The chain links TRBV7-2 to TRBJ2-1, with 7 positions matching TRBD2. Germline loops: CDR1 SGHTA, CDR2 FQGNSA. The CDR3 runs to 15 residues. Trimming at V came to 5 bases and at J to 6 bases, leaving 10 bases not matched to a gene. CDR3: CASSPAGGGFNEQFF. In DNA form, the CDR3 reads TGTGCCAGCAGCCCCGCAGGCGGGGGATTCAATGAGCAGTTCTTC.

This clone was seen more than once but under ten times. V usage is TRBV5-5 and J usage is TRBJ2-1, with TRBD1 matching over 8 bases. The CDR3 has 15 residues. Trimming at V came to 6 bases and at J to 5 bases, leaving 10 bases not matched to a gene. The germline CDR1 and CDR2 sequences are SGHKS and YYEKEE (reference sequence). CDR3 region: CASKPQGALDNEQFF. The CDR3 DNA reads TGTGCCAGCAAACCCCAGGGGGCGCTGGACAATGAGCAGTTCTTC. The complete variable domain, with remaining parts taken from reference TRBV5-5 and TRBJ2-1, reads DAGVTQSPTHLIKTRGQQVTLRCSPISGHKSVSWYQQVLGQGPQFIFQYYEKEERGRGNFPDRFSARQFPNYSSELNVNALLLGDSALYLCASKPQGALDNEQFFGPGTRLTVL.

V and J are TRBV18 and TRBJ1-5; 9 bases align to TRBD1. The length of the CDR3 is 16 residues. V trimming: 0 bases; J trimming: 5 bases; junction bases outside the gene matches: 5. The V gene's germline CDR1 is KGHSH and CDR2 LQKENI. The DNA for the CDR3 is TGTGCCAGCTCACCACCCGGACAGGGGAAAGATCAGCCCCAGCATTTT. The encoded protein is CASSPPGQGKDQPQHF.

The J gene is TRBJ2-2, the V gene TRBV9, with D maybe TRBD2 (7 bases). Looked up from germline, CDR1 is SGDLS and CDR2 is YYNGEE. CDR3 length: 16 residues. Trimming left V 2 bases short and J 5 bases short, with 16 bases between. CDR3 sequence reads: CASSVDGGTWTGELFF. CDR3 bases: TGTGCCAGCAGCGTCGACGGGGGGACATGGACCGGGGAGCTGTTTTTT.

This clone appeared once. The genes are TRBV13 and TRBJ2-4; D is possibly TRBD2 (5 bases). V shed 8 bases and J shed 0 bases, with 20 bases lying between them. The CDR3 extends over 17 amino acids. CDR1 and CDR2 (germline): PRHDT, FYEKMQ (reference sequence). CDR3 nucleotide sequence: TGTGCCAGCGCCCACTACACTCCGGGGTTAGCCAAAAACATTCAGTACTTC. This encodes CASAHYTPGLAKNIQYF.

The chain links TRBV7-2 to TRBJ2-7, with TRBD2 matching over 7 bases. The CDR3 has 16 amino acids. Germline loops: CDR1 SGHTA, CDR2 FQGNSA. J gave up 4 bases and V 1 base, and 10 bases lay outside the gene matches. DNA of the CDR3: TGTGCCAGCAGCTTAGTGGCAGCGGGGAGGACTTACGAGCAGTACTTC. This gives the protein CASSLVAAGRTYEQYF.

This chain joins TRBV5-1 and TRBJ1-6, with D perhaps TRBD1 (6 bases). Germline V gives CDR1 SGHRS, CDR2 YFSETQ. The CDR3 has 14 residues. Trimming stripped 7 bases from V and 6 bases from J, with 14 bases between. Here the CDR3 DNA reads TGCGCCAGCGGGACCGGGACATTTAATTCACCCCTCCACTTT. Translated: CASGTGTFNSPLHF.